The T cell receptor (beta chain) under discussion was sequenced for a study of graft-versus-host responses after intestinal transplantation. Study as a whole: Recipients uniformly received anti-thymocyte globulin induction, followed by tacrolimus and steroids for roughly 3 years.

Generated by immunoSEQ multiplex PCR, the TCRdb table keeps only in-frame clones and is missing some. Of 4,000 to 5,500 clones detected, around four fifths appear once; the ten largest clones hold 8%. Points from the study as a whole: Peak levels of circulating GvH clones tracked with early post-transplant HvG declines.

The CDR3 spans 11 residues. V lost 6 bases, J lost 4 bases, and 5 bases lay in between. Germline V lookup: CDR1 MNHNS, CDR2 SASEGT. Graft samples were processed, releasing intraepithelial and lamina propria lymphocytes. Turning to this clone: The antigen remains unidentified.

The chain is built from TRBV6-1 and TRBJ2-3; no definite D call. The sequencing here drew on ileum tissue, taken roughly 120 days after intestinal transplantation. This sequence was found in a human patient who received an intestinal transplant, so some T cells may come from the graft donor. CDR3 loop: CASRGADTQYF. Written as DNA, the CDR3 is TGTGCCAGCAGGGGCGCAGATACGCAGTATTTT.